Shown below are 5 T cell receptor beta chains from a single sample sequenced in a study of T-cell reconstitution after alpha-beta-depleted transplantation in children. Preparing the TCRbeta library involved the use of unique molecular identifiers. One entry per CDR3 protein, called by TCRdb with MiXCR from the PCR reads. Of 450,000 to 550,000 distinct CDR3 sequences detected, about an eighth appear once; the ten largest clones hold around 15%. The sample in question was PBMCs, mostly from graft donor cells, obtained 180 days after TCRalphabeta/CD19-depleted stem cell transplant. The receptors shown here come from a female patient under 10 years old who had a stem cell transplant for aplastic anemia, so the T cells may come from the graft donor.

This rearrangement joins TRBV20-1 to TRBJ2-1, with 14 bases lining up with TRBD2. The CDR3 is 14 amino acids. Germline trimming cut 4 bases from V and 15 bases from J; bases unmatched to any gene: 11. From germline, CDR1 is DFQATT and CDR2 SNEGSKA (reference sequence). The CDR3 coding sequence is TGCAGTGCTACTTACGGGACTAGCGGGAGCAGTCCGTTCTTC. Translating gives CSATYGTSGSSPFF.

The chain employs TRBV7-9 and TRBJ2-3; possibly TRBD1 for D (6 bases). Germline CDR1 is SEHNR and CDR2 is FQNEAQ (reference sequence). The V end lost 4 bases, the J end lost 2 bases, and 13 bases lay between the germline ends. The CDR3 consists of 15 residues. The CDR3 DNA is TGTGCCAGCAGCTCGCGACAGGTGTTCACAGATACGCAGTATTTT. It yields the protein CASSSRQVFTDTQYF.

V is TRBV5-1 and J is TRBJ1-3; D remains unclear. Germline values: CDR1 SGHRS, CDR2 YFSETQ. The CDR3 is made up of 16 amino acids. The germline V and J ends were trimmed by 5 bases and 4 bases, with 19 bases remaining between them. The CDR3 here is CASSRVGGAVGNTIYF. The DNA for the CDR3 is TGCGCCAGCAGTCGTGTAGGCGGTGCGGTAGGAAACACCATATATTTT.

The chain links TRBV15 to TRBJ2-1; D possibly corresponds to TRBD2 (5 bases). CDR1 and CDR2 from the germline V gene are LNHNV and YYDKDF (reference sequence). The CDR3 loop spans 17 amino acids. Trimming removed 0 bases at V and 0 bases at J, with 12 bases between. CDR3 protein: CATSRDYSGLSYNEQFF. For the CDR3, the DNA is TGTGCCACCAGCAGAGATTACAGCGGCCTCTCCTACAATGAGCAGTTCTTC.

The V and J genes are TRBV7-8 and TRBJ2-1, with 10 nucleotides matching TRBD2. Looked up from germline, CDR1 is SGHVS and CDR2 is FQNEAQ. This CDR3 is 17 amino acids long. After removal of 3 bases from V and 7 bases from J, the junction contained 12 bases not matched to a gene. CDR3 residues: CASSFLSGRAFGNEQFF. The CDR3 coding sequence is TGTGCCAGCAGCTTTCTCAGCGGGAGGGCCTTTGGTAATGAGCAGTTCTTC. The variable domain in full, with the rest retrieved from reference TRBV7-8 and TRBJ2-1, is GAGVSQSPRYKVAKRGQDVALRCDPISGHVSLFWYQQALGQGPEFLTYFQNEAQLDKSGLPSDRFFAERPEGSVSTLKIQRTQQEDSAVYLCASSFLSGRAFGNEQFFGPGTRLTVL.